This T cell receptor beta chain was retrieved from a study of cytomegalovirus exposure and HLA in healthy donors (TCRdb year 2017). The study in broad terms: An earlier analysis of roughly 500 of the donors reported about 250 Gb of sequence data and roughly 110 million unique TCR beta sequences from 150 million to 200 million T cells. An early release that covered about 600 HLA-typed donors contained about 300 gigabases of sequencing data and 65 million to 100 million unique TCR sequences. Among the roughly 390 genotyped donors, more than 70% belonged to the genetic ancestry cluster associated with self-reported Caucasian donors. The aim of the study was to test whether cataloging public T cell receptors could identify signatures of past pathogen exposure. The study used immunosequencing to profile the T cell repertoires of several hundred subjects and linked those repertoires to cytomegalovirus serostatus. Besides the first cohort of more than 650 subjects, a separate validation cohort made up of 120 different subjects was used. To predict cytomegalovirus infection status, the study brought together high-throughput TCR immunosequencing, statistical association of individual TCRs with disease status, and machine learning. In a later analysis, previously published TCR beta repertoires from 550 to 750 donors were re-analyzed and high-resolution HLA genotyping was added so that TCR occurrence patterns could be studied. The later analysis used no new phenotypic data to find candidate immune exposures, relying instead on TCR beta sequences and their occurrence across donors. To decide whether each TCR beta V gene segment behaved as functional or pseudogenic, an earlier analysis of several hundred of the donors relied on high-throughput TCR beta sequencing. Donor age, sex, ethnicity and CMV serostatus were compiled together with the repertoire data. In a later genetic analysis, genome-wide SNP genotypes for about 65% of the 666 donors were used, and that subset was treated as a discovery cohort. All discovery cohort repertoires had been generated on a single sequencing platform. Both class I and class II loci were covered by HLA typing, at four-digit resolution. Typing coverage varied by locus: roughly 620-640 donors for A, B, C, DRB1 and DQB1; roughly 500 for DQA1; more than 600 for DPA1; 400 to 480 for DPB1. Four to six DR-DQ haplotypes were handled as single units for association and clustering, since linkage in the cohort was strong. Among 300 to 450 genotyped donors of the cohort, an average of around 240,000 unique TCR beta nucleotide sequences were sequenced per donor, roughly 20% of them non-productive.

On this clone itself: What antigen it recognizes has not been identified. No clone much larger than this one lies a single base away; base qualities are absent.

In total, 600 or so healthy bone marrow donors made up the cohort. Cohort members were all nominally healthy when sampled, although unrecorded immune exposures were likely present. The donor tested CMV seronegative, placing the donor among the 300 to 400 seronegative members of the cohort. Each donor provided a peripheral blood sample, and peripheral blood mononuclear cells were used for TCR beta sequencing. The Qiagen DNeasy Blood Extraction Kit was used to extract genomic DNA from the blood cell samples. The library came from the immunoSEQ multiplex PCR assay. For the multiplex PCR, a mixture combining 60 forward primers for TCR Vbeta segments and 13 reverse primers for TCR Jbeta segments was used. Amplification of the CDR3 region of rearranged TCR beta genes was performed with a multiplex PCR assay on genomic DNA. The amplified TCR beta libraries were sequenced on the Illumina HiSeq System as 87-base-pair reads. Turning to the authors' computational methods: A later analysis counted 75 million to 100 million unique TCR beta chains across the 600 to 850 repertoires, and some 11 million of these chains were shared by at least two donors. Raw reads were error-corrected and collapsed into unique sequences with a nearest-neighbor algorithm that merged closely related sequences to remove PCR and sequencing errors. V, D and J gene segments were assigned by aligning CDR3 sequences to IMGT reference sequences. For a sequence to be retained, at least a six-nucleotide match to both a V gene segment and a J gene segment was required. Rearrangements were called productive when the CDR3 lacked stop codons and stayed in frame with V and J; all others were non-productive. CDR3 was defined by IMGT convention, running from the second conserved V-encoded cysteine to the conserved J-encoded phenylalanine. The earlier analysis of 450 to 750 of the donors excluded any sequence lacking an unambiguous match to a single V gene segment. In an earlier analysis of approximately 550 of the donors, V segments were called functional above 56.7% productive rearrangements and were called segregating when the between-donor standard deviation exceeded 5%. To diagnose cytomegalovirus status from the catalog of TCR beta chain sequences, a statistical classification framework was built. V and J gene assignment, in a later analysis, came from comparing TCR nucleotide sequences with IMGT/GENE-DB human TR gene sequences. A later analysis assigned CDR3 sequences and most-parsimonious VDJ recombination scenarios with the TCRdist pipeline. A later analysis defined each TCR beta chain by its CDR3 amino acid sequence plus V-gene family, and excluded reads lacking a unique V-gene family. In a later analysis, fewer than 650 highly shared, low-generation-probability nucleotide sequences were removed to address suspected cross-contamination and a sequencing artifact. In a later analysis, a clonal expansion index for each public chain was calculated from normalized within-repertoire ranks of inferred template counts. A later analysis computed generation probabilities with a VDJ recombination model fitted to out-of-frame rearrangements, and checked the results against IGoR. In a later analysis, hypergeometric tests were used to score TCR-TCR, TCR-HLA and TCR-CMV co-occurrence, with a repertoire-size bias correction applied to TCR pairs. A later analysis estimated false discovery rates by permuting HLA or CMV assignments 20 times. In a later analysis, co-occurring TCRs were grouped with DBSCAN, and TCRdist sequence similarity was added when clustering was performed within HLA-allele-positive subsets. Repertoires with fewer than 30,000 or more than 120,000 public chains were left out of co-occurrence clustering, as were five repertoires with anomalous nucleotide sharing. TCRdb retrieved this table from immuneACCESS and kept in-frame rearrangements only. Not all clones are present; in checked studies, unresolved V genes account for under half, and no reason is known for the remainder. The V and J calls and clone size were taken over from that table, and D and trimming were inferred from the DNA. This sample lists 190,000 or so clones; over 75% were detected once. Roughly 0.098% of the sample goes to the ten largest clones.

General conclusions and limits of the study: The presence/absence analyses assumed that sequencing depth was roughly uniform across donors, and that assumption may not be true. The authors suggested that the approach could potentially be extended to other disease states and immunological phenotypes. A later analysis found that HLA-associated TCR beta chains were more clonally expanded and had lower generation probabilities than equally common non-associated chains. Some IMGT-functional V segments, including TRBV6-2 and TRBV6-3, could not be told apart with the 87-base-pair reads, so those segments were excluded. Correlated functional status among segregating V segments might reflect linkage disequilibrium, but an unknown experimental factor could not be ruled out. This cohort had only TCR beta chains sequenced, and the lack of alpha or paired-chain data limited which features could be detected. A group of highly shared sequence variants was considered likely to be a technical artifact of the sequencing pipeline. The study listed 150 to 200 TCR beta chains as associated with cytomegalovirus. The only immune exposure information available for the cohort was CMV serostatus. In a later analysis, most CMV-associated TCR beta chains were found to appear HLA-restricted, with HLA associations seemingly driven largely by CMV exposure. Compared with the approximately 670-donor mean, donors in an Asian-associated ancestry cluster had fewer N-insertions in productive TCRs, according to a later genetic analysis. Across donors, most TCR sequences were observed very rarely, whereas some public TCRs were present in many individuals. A later genetic analysis associated a missense DCLRE1C variant with V-gene and J-gene trimming of TCR beta chains, and an independent cohort replicated the association. The classifier was reported to diagnose cytomegalovirus status with high specificity and sensitivity in both the original cohort and the validation cohort. Broadly in line with IMGT annotations, most TCR beta V segments showed up in productive rearrangements about 90% or about 30% of the time in an earlier analysis of under 700 of the donors. According to a later analysis, parvovirus B19, influenza, CMV and Epstein-Barr virus appeared linked to several top co-occurrence clusters. A later analysis associated about 17,000 TCR beta sequences with specific HLA alleles at a false discovery rate of 0.05. In vitro tests confirmed that a few of the cytomegalovirus-associated TCR beta chains recognize cytomegalovirus antigens. A further reported finding was that TCR beta sequences accurately predicted the HLA-A and HLA-B alleles for most subjects in the first cohort. Because HLA typing was unavailable for some donors at each locus, only the typed subset was used in association tests. When HLA alleles, especially DR and DQ, strongly co-occurred, attributing TCR associations to individual alleles was difficult. The earlier analysis of nearly 600 of the donors excluded around 17 rarely observed V segments, including chromosome 9 orphons, because counts were too low. In a later analysis, TCR association rates were found to vary across HLA loci, with the most associated TCRs seen for DRB1 alleles and the fewest for HLA-C alleles.

In the germline V gene (reference sequence), CDR1 corresponds to MNHEY and CDR2 to SMNVEV. Measured from the cysteine to the phenylalanine, the CDR3 is 16 residues long. The read is trimmed to its CDR3 DNA, 48 bases read in frame from base 1. The junction carries 18 bases between V and J, which are trimmed by 0 bases and 7 bases respectively. The chain is encoded by TRBV27 joined to TRBJ1-1; TRBD1 is a possible D gene, resting on 6 matching bases. The sample consisted of PBMCs. This clonotype originated in a boy younger than 10 in good health and CMV-seronegative. The nucleotide sequence is TGTGCCAGCAGTTTATCTGGGACACCCCATAAGGGTGAAGCTTTCTTT. It encodes CASSLSGTPHKGEAFF.